This is a list of T cell receptor beta chains from one sample in a study of T cells in Graves' hyperthyroidism and ophthalmopathy. MiXCR, applied by TCRdb to the multiplex PCR reads, yields one record per CDR3 protein. The sample has approximately 700,000 distinct CDR3 sequences, roughly 15% seen once. The specimen sequenced was blood. The receptors here all came from a man younger than 30 with Graves' hyperthyroidism. Each CDR3 is given with its conserved first and last residue. A D gene is named only where the DNA matches it firmly. Rows may omit the clone size; those that give it use once, few, many or a size class.

TRBD1	TRBV29-1	13	TRBJ2-1	NA	CSVDEGASRLMFF	TGCAGCGTTGATGAGGGGGCTAGCAGACTGATGTTCTTC
NA	TRBV18	16	TRBJ2-7	NA	CASSPGDAGWYYEQYF	TGTGCCAGCTCACCCGGTGATGCAGGGTGGTACTACGAGCAGTACTTC
TRBD2	TRBV12-3/TRBV12-4	17	TRBJ2-7	many	CASSFGLAGEWSYEQYF	TGTGCCAGCAGTTTCGGGCTAGCGGGAGAATGGTCCTACGAGCAGTACTTC
NA	TRBV6-5	15	TRBJ1-1	many	CASSYLGGKLPEAFF	TGTGCCAGCAGTTACTTGGGAGGGAAACTGCCTGAAGCTTTCTTT
TRBD2	TRBV4-1	17	TRBJ2-5	NA	CASSQDRISGREETQYF	TGCGCCAGCAGCCAAGATAGGATTAGCGGGAGGGAAGAGACCCAGTACTTC
NA	TRBV5-4	15	TRBJ1-1	few	CASSGRVTGTTEAFF	TGTGCCAGCAGCGGCAGGGTTACGGGAACCACTGAAGCTTTCTTT
NA	TRBV2	15	TRBJ2-1	many	CASSDRGGMIDEQFF	TGTGCCAGCAGTGATCGCGGGGGCATGATAGATGAGCAGTTCTTC
NA	TRBV11-3	15	TRBJ2-4	few	CASSLGDREVNIQYF	TGTGCCAGCAGCTTAGGCGACAGGGAGGTAAACATTCAGTACTTC
TRBD1	TRBV28	14	TRBJ2-7	many	CASKTGTDFYEQYF	TGTGCCAGCAAAACCGGGACAGATTTCTACGAGCAGTACTTC
NA	TRBV12-3/TRBV12-4	15	TRBJ1-4	many	CASSSWTDINEKLFF	TGTGCCAGCAGTTCCTGGACAGATATTAATGAAAAACTGTTTTTT
TRBD2	TRBV27	14	TRBJ2-1	many	CASSLTRLANEQFF	TGTGCCAGCAGTTTGACCCGACTAGCAAATGAGCAGTTCTTC
TRBD2	TRBV18	16	TRBJ2-5	many	CASSPRVAGPQETQYF	TGTGCCAGCTCACCACGAGTAGCGGGGCCCCAAGAGACCCAGTACTTC
NA	TRBV27	15	TRBJ2-1	once	CASSSLPGGRGQQFF	TGTGCCAGCAGCTCACTCCCGGGGGGCAGGGGGCAGCAGTTCTTC
TRBD1	TRBV20-1	13	TRBJ2-3	many	CSAKGQLTDTQYF	TGCAGTGCTAAGGGACAGCTCACAGATACGCAGTATTTT
TRBD1	TRBV2	13	TRBJ1-1	NA	CARGQGARTEAFF	TGTGCCAGAGGACAGGGGGCGCGAACTGAAGCTTTCTTT
NA	TRBV5-1	19	TRBJ2-7	NA	CASSLGGKTQDRTDYEQYF	TGCGCCAGCAGCTTGGGGGGGAAGACCCAAGACCGTACCGACTACGAGCAGTACTTC
TRBD2	TRBV11-2	16	TRBJ2-1	NA	CASSLNLAGSYNEQFF	TGTGCCAGCAGCTTAAACCTAGCGGGATCCTACAATGAGCAGTTCTTC
TRBD2	TRBV5-4	13	TRBJ2-3	NA	CASTREGSDTQYF	TGTGCCAGCACCAGGGAGGGGTCAGATACGCAGTATTTT
NA	TRBV6-2/TRBV6-3	14	TRBJ1-5	few	CASSYSTRDQPQHF	TGTGCCAGCAGTTACTCGACGCGAGATCAGCCCCAGCATTTT
NA	TRBV6-2/TRBV6-3	12	TRBJ2-7	few	CASKSNSYEQYF	TGTGCCAGCAAGAGTAACAGCTACGAGCAGTACTTC
TRBD1	TRBV9	14	TRBJ1-2	few	CASSIEDRGSGYTF	TGTGCCAGCAGCATAGAAGACAGGGGTAGCGGCTACACCTTC
TRBD2	TRBV7-2	17	TRBJ2-1	many	CASSLTSGRAPGNEQFF	TGTGCCAGCAGCTTAACTAGCGGGAGGGCTCCGGGGAATGAGCAGTTCTTC
NA	TRBV20-1	13	TRBJ2-7	few	CSAYLSGQAEQYF	TGCAGTGCCTATCTTAGCGGTCAGGCCGAGCAGTACTTC
NA	TRBV29-1	14	TRBJ2-1	NA	CSVPLTGGGDEQFF	TGCAGCGTTCCCCTAACAGGGGGGGGCGATGAGCAGTTCTTC